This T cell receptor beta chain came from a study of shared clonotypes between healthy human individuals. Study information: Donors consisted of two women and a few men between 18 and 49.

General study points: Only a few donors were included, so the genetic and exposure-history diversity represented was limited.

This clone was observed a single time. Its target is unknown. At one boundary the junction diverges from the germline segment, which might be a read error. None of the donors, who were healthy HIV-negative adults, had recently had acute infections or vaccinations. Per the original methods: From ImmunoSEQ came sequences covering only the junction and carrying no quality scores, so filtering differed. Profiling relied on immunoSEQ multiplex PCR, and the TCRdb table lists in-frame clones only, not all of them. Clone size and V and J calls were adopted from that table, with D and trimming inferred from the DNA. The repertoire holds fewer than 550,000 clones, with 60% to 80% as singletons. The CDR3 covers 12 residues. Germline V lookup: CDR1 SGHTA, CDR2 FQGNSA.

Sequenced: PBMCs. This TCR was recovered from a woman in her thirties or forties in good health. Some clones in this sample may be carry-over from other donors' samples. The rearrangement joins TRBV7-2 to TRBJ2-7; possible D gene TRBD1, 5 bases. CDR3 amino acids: CASSLEVGQPRF. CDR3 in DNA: TGTGCCAGCAGCTTAGAAGTGGGGCAGCCCCGCTTC.